A selection of T cell receptor beta chains follows, all from one sample in a study of response to subunit inactivated influenza vaccine. TCRdb reprocessed the RT-PCR reads with MiXCR, giving one entry per CDR3 protein. The data hold fewer than 750,000 distinct CDR3 sequences, with 14% observed a single time. The material was PBMCs from blood, obtained about 13 days after vaccination. These receptors came from a man aged 50-59 years who received an inactivated influenza vaccine. CDR3s include the opening cysteine and the closing phenylalanine or tryptophan. Each record gives: V gene, J gene, clone size, D gene, CDR3 protein, CDR3 DNA. A D gene is named only where the DNA matches it firmly. The listing skips clone size in some rows; elsewhere it reads once, few, many or a size class.

TRBV20-1	TRBJ2-3	.	TRBD2	CSASRGRETDTQYF	TGCAGTGCTAGTCGCGGGAGGGAGACAGATACGCAGTATTTT
TRBV5-6	TRBJ2-7	few	.	CASSRLEEGSYEQYF	TGTGCCAGCAGCCGTCTGGAGGAGGGATCCTACGAGCAGTACTTC
TRBV7-2	TRBJ2-5	many	.	CASSLRAPQETQYF	TGTGCCAGCAGCTTAAGAGCGCCACAAGAGACCCAGTACTTC
TRBV20-1	TRBJ2-2	.	.	CSARESPGQGQGGELFF	TGCAGTGCTAGAGAGTCTCCGGGTCAGGGGCAGGGCGGGGAGCTGTTTTTT
TRBV11-2	TRBJ2-7	.	.	CASSKIQGFGEQYF	TGTGCCAGCAGCAAGATCCAGGGATTTGGCGAGCAGTACTTC
TRBV20-1	TRBJ2-1	.	TRBD2	CSARESGSSYNEQFF	TGCAGTGCTAGAGAGAGCGGGAGCTCCTACAATGAGCAGTTCTTC
TRBV7-8	TRBJ1-4	few	.	CASSLVARTSSEKLFF	TGTGCCAGCAGCTTAGTGGCGCGGACTTCAAGTGAAAAACTGTTTTTT
TRBV5-1	TRBJ2-3	few	.	CASSFQGTTDTQYF	TGCGCCAGCAGCTTCCAGGGTACCACAGATACGCAGTATTTT
TRBV5-4	TRBJ2-7	.	TRBD1	CASSVDRAREQYF	TGTGCCAGCAGCGTAGACAGGGCGAGGGAGCAGTACTTC
TRBV12-3/TRBV12-4	TRBJ2-3	many	.	CASRRQVGTDTQYF	TGTGCCAGCAGGAGACAGGTTGGCACAGATACGCAGTATTTT
TRBV20-1	TRBJ2-5	once	TRBD2	CSASGTSGRHQETQYF	TGCAGTGCTTCCGGGACTAGCGGGAGGCACCAAGAGACCCAGTACTTC
TRBV5-1	TRBJ2-5	few	.	CASSEGEGETQYF	TGCGCCAGCAGCGAAGGAGAGGGGGAGACCCAGTACTTC
TRBV3-1	TRBJ2-7	.	.	CASSQGIRVQEAEQYF	TGTGCCAGCAGCCAAGGGATCAGGGTTCAGGAAGCCGAGCAGTACTTC
TRBV7-9	TRBJ1-5	few	.	CASSSKDSHQPQHF	TGTGCCAGCAGTAGTAAGGATTCACATCAGCCCCAGCATTTT
TRBV7-9	TRBJ2-7	few	TRBD2	CASSWGRGLTYEQYF	TGTGCCAGCAGCTGGGGGAGGGGCCTAACCTACGAGCAGTACTTC
TRBV20-1	TRBJ2-7	.	TRBD2	CSARGDYEFYEQYF	TGCAGTGCTAGGGGGGACTATGAGTTCTACGAGCAGTACTTC
TRBV6-5	TRBJ2-5	.	.	CASSYSGPPMETQYF	TGTGCCAGCAGTTACTCTGGGCCTCCTATGGAGACCCAGTACTTC
TRBV3-1	TRBJ1-5	few	.	CASSQDLTQPQHF	TGTGCCAGCAGCCAAGACCTGACTCAGCCCCAGCATTTT
TRBV3-1	TRBJ1-1	few	TRBD1	CASSPPTGKAFF	TGTGCCAGCAGCCCACCGACAGGGAAGGCTTTCTTT